The source of this T cell receptor beta chain is a study of tumor-infiltrating lymphocytes in oesophageal squamous cell carcinoma. TCRdb used MiXCR to reprocess the PCR reads, holding one entry per CDR3 protein. The sample contains 9,500 to 15,000 distinct CDR3 sequences, 55% of which appear only once. Germline V gene sequence: CDR1 SGHAT, CDR2 FQDESV (reference sequence). The CDR3 runs to 14 residues. This sequence was found in a female donor with esophageal squamous cell carcinoma. V usage is TRBV11-1 and J usage is TRBJ2-6; D is ambiguous. The end of the DNA aligns better with TRBJ2-7, so the J call may be wrong. The sample taken for sequencing was esophageal tumor tissue. CDR3: CASSLAGKVNEQYF. CDR3 bases: TGTGCCAGCAGCTTAGCGGGAAAGGTCAATGAGCAGTACTTC.